Below, 18 T cell receptor beta chains from the same sample are listed, as sequenced in a study of glioma-infiltrating T cells. Amplification of TCR alpha and beta CDR3 regions from RNA used iRepertoire nested multiplex PCR. TCRdb processed the multiplex PCR reads anew with MiXCR; each CDR3 protein has one entry. The table has 300,000 to 400,000 distinct CDR3 sequences, 41% seen once. Specimen: glioma tissue, nonneoplastic brain tissue, or PBMCs (not recorded which). The receptors here all came from a human donor with low-grade glioma or glioblastoma, undergoing nonglioma brain surgery, or in good health (not recorded which).

In the case of this clonotype: One base away lies a much larger clone, so this may be a sequencing read error. V is TRBV28 and J is TRBJ1-2, with D possibly matching TRBD1 (6 bases). The CDR3 extends over 13 amino acids. Germline V CDR1 and CDR2: MDHEN, SYDVKM. CDR3 protein: CASSSQGNYCYTF. For the CDR3, the DNA is TGTGCCAGCAGTTCACAGGGAAACTATTGCTACACCTTC.

A remark on this clonotype: This sequence may be a read error, since a much larger clone differs from it by one base. Without the conserved terminal phenylalanine or tryptophan, this CDR3 likely stems from a read error. CDR3 amino acids: CASSATSQGTYEQYL. CDR3 DNA: TGTGCCAGCAGTGCGACTAGCCAAGGGACCTACGAGCAGTACCTC. The chain uses TRBV28 and TRBJ2-7, with 7 bases lining up with TRBD2. V dropped 5 bases and J dropped 2; count of bases not matched to a gene: 9. Germline assignment: CDR1 MDHEN and CDR2 SYDVKM. The CDR3 sequence is 15 residues long.

This clonotype was detected a few times. The chain couples TRBV19 to TRBJ2-3; D is ambiguous. The CDR3 length is 13 residues. CDR1 is LNHDA and CDR2 is SQIVND in the germline V gene (reference sequence). V was pared by 4 bases and J by 4 bases, with 9 bases between. DNA for the CDR3: TGTGCCAGTAGTACGTGGTCCGCAGATACGCAGTATTTT. It encodes CASSTWSADTQYF.

This chain links TRBV6-2 or TRBV6-3 with TRBJ2-7, with TRBD2 matching over 12 bases. V gave up 2 bases and J gave up 3 bases; unmatched junction bases: 5. Germline values: CDR1 MNHEY, CDR2 SVGEGT. This CDR3 has 16 residues. The CDR3 spells CASSYIRTSGVYEQYF. Here the CDR3 DNA reads TGTGCCAGCAGTTACATCCGGACTAGCGGGGTCTACGAGCAGTACTTC.

This chain joins TRBV19 and TRBJ2-5; no reliable D call. There are 12 residues in the CDR3. V was pared by 6 bases and J by 5 bases, with 10 bases between. From germline, CDR1 is LNHDA and CDR2 SQIVND (reference sequence). Here the CDR3 DNA reads TGTGCCAGTAGCGGGTTCGGGGAGACCCAGTACTTC. Protein: CASSGFGETQYF.

The rearrangement joins TRBV11-1 to TRBJ2-1; D gene ambiguous. CDR1 and CDR2 from the germline V gene are SGHAT and FQDESV (reference sequence). Trimming took off 5 bases at V and 6 bases at J, with 17 bases between the two ends. The CDR3 runs 15 residues. CDR3 region: CASSLRMIAGNEQFF. DNA of the CDR3: TGTGCCAGCAGCCTCCGGATGATAGCTGGCAATGAGCAGTTCTTC.

As to this clonotype: This could be a read error, since a much larger clone is one nucleotide away. This chain links TRBV4-1 with TRBJ1-2, with D perhaps TRBD1 (5 bases). The CDR3 is 15 amino acids. Between the trimmed V and J ends, which lost 2 bases and 5 bases, there was a span of 15 bases. The germline gives CDR1 MGHRA, CDR2 YSYEKL. The CDR3 DNA follows: TGCGCCAGCAGCCAACATACAGGAGGGGTTTATGGCTACACCTTC. It specifies CASSQHTGGVYGYTF.

This clonotype was counted between two and nine times. The rearrangement uses TRBV28 and TRBJ2-7; D not certain. The CDR3 has 13 amino acids. From germline, CDR1 is MDHEN and CDR2 SYDVKM. V shed 5 bases and J shed 2 bases, with 10 bases lying between them. CDR3 protein: CASSHPPPYEQYF. The CDR3 region has the DNA TGTGCCAGCAGTCACCCCCCTCCCTACGAGCAGTACTTC. Full variable domain (outside the CDR3, taken from reference TRBV28 and TRBJ2-7): DVKVTQSSRYLVKRTGEKVFLECVQDMDHENMFWYRQDPGLGLRLIYFSYDVKMKEKGDIPEGYSVSREKKERFSLILESASTNQTSMYLCASSHPPPYEQYFGPGTRLTVT.

Notes on this clonotype: A much larger clone differs by one base, so this may be a read error. The chain is built from TRBV27 and TRBJ2-5; 7 bases agree with TRBD1. Germline values: CDR1 MNHEY, CDR2 SMNVEV (reference sequence). The CDR3 sequence is 13 residues long. V was pared by 11 bases and J by 6 bases, with 12 bases of the junction left unmatched. CDR3 residues: CAGTPQGKQTQYF. For the CDR3, the DNA is TGTGCCGGCACGCCACAGGGGAAGCAGACCCAGTACTTC.

This clonotype was counted between two and nine times. The rearrangement links TRBV28 to TRBJ2-5; D is undetermined. Germline assignment: CDR1 MDHEN and CDR2 SYDVKM. Trimming removed 1 base from V and 1 base from J, with 7 bases in between. This CDR3 is 14 amino acids long. CDR3 residues: CASSLSLLQETQYF. CDR3 nucleotides: TGTGCCAGCAGTTTATCTCTTCTCCAAGAGACCCAGTACTTC.

The table lists this clonotype with many counts. The gene calls are TRBV6-2 or TRBV6-3 and TRBJ1-5, with TRBD1 identical over 9 bases. CDR1 is MNHEY and CDR2 is SVGEGT in the germline V gene. Unmatched junction bases numbered 7, after V lost 6 bases and J lost 7 bases. This CDR3 contains 14 residues. CDR3 sequence: CASRKDRGRQPQHF. CDR3 coding DNA: TGTGCCAGCAGGAAGGACAGGGGCCGGCAGCCCCAGCATTTT.

The rearrangement joins TRBV5-1 to TRBJ2-6; 8 bases map to TRBD1. Germline CDR1 reads SGHRS; CDR2 reads YFSETQ. V lost 4 bases and J lost 0; bases outside the gene matches: 6. This CDR3 region has 17 residues. Here the CDR3 reads CASSPRDRNSGANVLTF. CDR3 bases: TGCGCCAGCAGCCCGCGGGACAGGAACTCTGGGGCCAACGTCCTGACTTTC.

The chain uses TRBV9 and TRBJ2-2; possibly TRBD1 or TRBD2 for D (5 bases each). The germline gives CDR1 SGDLS, CDR2 YYNGEE. CDR3 length: 13 residues. V lost 2 bases and J 6 bases, leaving 8 bases between the germline ends. The CDR3, as DNA: TGTGCCAGCAGCGTTGGGACGGCCGGGGAGCTGTTTTTT. Translated, it gives CASSVGTAGELFF.

This CDR3 is CASSFRGGQNEQFF. The CDR3 DNA is TGTGCCAGCAGCTTCCGTGGGGGGCAGAATGAGCAGTTCTTC. This chain uses TRBV5-6 with TRBJ2-1; D is perhaps TRBD1 or TRBD2 (6 bases each). CDR3 length: 14 residues. V gave up 2 bases and J gave up 7 bases, with 13 bases separating them. Germline-derived CDR1 and CDR2 are SGHDT and YYEEEE.

The V call is TRBV4-1, the J call TRBJ1-5, with D hard to call. Germline V CDR1 and CDR2: MGHRA, YSYEKL. The CDR3 has 15 amino acids. V was pared by 1 base and J by 2 bases, with 9 bases between. The CDR3 loop reads CASSQGGFGNQPQHF. CDR3 bases: TGCGCCAGCAGCCAAGGAGGATTTGGCAATCAGCCCCAGCATTTT.

The gene calls are TRBV12-3 or TRBV12-4 and TRBJ1-2; D not certain. Trimming removed 2 bases at V and 0 bases at J, with 4 bases between. This CDR3 is 13 amino acids long. The CDR3 region is CASSLLSNYGYTF. In DNA form, the CDR3 reads TGTGCCAGCAGTTTATTGTCTAACTATGGCTACACCTTC.

In this sample, this clonotype turned up a few times. V is TRBV18 and J is TRBJ1-1, with D hard to call. The CDR3 contains 12 residues. Germline values: CDR1 KGHSH, CDR2 LQKENI. V shed 3 bases and J shed 4 bases, with 6 bases lying between them. CDR3 sequence (DNA): TGTGCCAGCTCACCCGAAGGCACTGAAGCTTTCTTT. Protein sequence: CASSPEGTEAFF. The full variable domain, in which reference TRBV18 and TRBJ1-1 provide the parts outside the CDR3, is NAGVMQNPRHLVRRRGQEARLRCSPMKGHSHVYWYRQLPEEGLKFMVYLQKENIIDESGMPKERFSAEFPKEGPSILRIQQVVRGDSAAYFCASSPEGTEAFFGQGTRLTVV.

The table lists this clonotype with many counts. The V call is TRBV6-1, the J call TRBJ2-7; perhaps TRBD1 as D (6 bases). This CDR3 spans 15 amino acids. Germline V gives CDR1 MNHNS, CDR2 SASEGT. With 7 bases removed from V and 5 bases from J, the gap between germline ends came to 21 bases. CDR3 coding DNA: TGTGCCAGCACCCCCGACAGGCGCTCCCCCCACGAGCAGTACTTC. Protein sequence: CASTPDRRSPHEQYF.